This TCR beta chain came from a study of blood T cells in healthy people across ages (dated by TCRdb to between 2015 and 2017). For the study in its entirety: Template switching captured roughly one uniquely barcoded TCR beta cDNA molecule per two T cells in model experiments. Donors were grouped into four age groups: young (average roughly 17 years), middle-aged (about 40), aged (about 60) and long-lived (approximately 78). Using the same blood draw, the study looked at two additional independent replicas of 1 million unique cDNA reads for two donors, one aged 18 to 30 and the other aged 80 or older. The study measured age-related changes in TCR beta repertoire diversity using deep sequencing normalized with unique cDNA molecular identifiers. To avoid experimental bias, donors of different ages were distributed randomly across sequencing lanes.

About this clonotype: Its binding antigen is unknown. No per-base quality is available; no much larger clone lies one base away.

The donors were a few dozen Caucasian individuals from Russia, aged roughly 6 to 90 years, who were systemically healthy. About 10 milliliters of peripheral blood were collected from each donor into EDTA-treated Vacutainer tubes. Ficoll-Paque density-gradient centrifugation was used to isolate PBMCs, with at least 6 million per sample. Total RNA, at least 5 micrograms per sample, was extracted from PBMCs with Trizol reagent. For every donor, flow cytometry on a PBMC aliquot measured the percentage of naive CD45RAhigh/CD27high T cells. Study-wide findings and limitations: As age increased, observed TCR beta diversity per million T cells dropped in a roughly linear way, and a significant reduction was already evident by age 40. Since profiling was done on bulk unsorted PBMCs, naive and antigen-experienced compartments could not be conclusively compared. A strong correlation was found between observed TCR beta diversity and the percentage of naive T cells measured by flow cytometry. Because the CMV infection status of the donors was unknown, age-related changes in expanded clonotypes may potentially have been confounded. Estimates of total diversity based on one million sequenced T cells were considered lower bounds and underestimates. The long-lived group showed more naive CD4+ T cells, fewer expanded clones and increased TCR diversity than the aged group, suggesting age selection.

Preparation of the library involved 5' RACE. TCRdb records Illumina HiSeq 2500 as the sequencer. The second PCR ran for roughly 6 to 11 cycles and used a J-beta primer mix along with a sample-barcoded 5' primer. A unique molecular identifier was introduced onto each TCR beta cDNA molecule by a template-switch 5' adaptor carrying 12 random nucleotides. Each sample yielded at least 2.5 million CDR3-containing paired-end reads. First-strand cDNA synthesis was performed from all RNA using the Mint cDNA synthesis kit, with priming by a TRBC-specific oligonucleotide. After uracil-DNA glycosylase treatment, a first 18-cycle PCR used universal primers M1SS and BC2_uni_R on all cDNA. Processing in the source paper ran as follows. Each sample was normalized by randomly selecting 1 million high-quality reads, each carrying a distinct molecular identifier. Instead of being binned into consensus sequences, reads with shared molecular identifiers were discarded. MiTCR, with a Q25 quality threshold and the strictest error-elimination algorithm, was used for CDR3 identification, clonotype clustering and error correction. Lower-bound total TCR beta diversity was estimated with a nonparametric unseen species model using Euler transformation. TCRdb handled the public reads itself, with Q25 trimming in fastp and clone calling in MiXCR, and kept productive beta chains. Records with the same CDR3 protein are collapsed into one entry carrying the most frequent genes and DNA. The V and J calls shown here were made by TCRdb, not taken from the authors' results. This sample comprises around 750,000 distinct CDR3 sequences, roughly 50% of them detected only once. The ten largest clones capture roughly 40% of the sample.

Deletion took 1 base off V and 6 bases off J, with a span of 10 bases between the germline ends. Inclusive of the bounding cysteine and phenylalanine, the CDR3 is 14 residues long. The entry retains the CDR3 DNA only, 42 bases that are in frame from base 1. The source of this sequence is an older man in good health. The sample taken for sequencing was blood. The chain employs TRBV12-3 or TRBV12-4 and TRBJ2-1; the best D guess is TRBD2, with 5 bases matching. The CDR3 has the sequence CASSLGMGSNEQFF. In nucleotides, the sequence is TGTGCCAGCAGTTTAGGAATGGGGAGCAATGAGCAGTTCTTC.